What follows are 2 T cell receptor beta chains derived from one specimen sequenced in a study of T cells after yellow fever vaccination (dated by TCRdb to about 2019). According to the study, the label for this sample's treatment or condition signals: live attenuated yellow fever vaccine strain. Library generation was performed with 5' RACE. TCRdb names Illumina HiSeq 2500 as the instrument used. TCRdb cleaned the public reads at Q25 with fastp, built clones with MiXCR and kept in-frame beta chains. All rows with the same CDR3 protein become a single entry with the most common DNA and genes. Here the sample has just under 600,000 distinct CDR3 sequences; about 14% occur a single time. Of the sample, roughly an eighth is held by the ten largest clones. Sequencing was performed on PBMCs, taken on the day of the yellow fever booster vaccination. All receptors derive from a young man who received the YFV17D yellow fever vaccine.

This clonotype was counted many times. The CDR3 spells CSARREPGGINYEQYF. DNA for the CDR3: TGCAGTGCTAGAAGGGAGCCTGGGGGAATCAACTACGAGCAGTACTTC. V usage is TRBV20-1 and J usage is TRBJ2-7; the D call may be TRBD1 or TRBD2 (5 bases each). Germline CDR1 reads DFQATT; CDR2 reads SNEGSKA (reference sequence). The CDR3 extends over 16 amino acids. Trimming pared 2 bases from V and 3 bases from J, leaving 20 bases between.

This chain uses TRBV6-2 or TRBV6-3 with TRBJ2-3; the D call may be TRBD1 or TRBD2 (6 bases each). The CDR3 consists of 17 residues. Looked up from germline, CDR1 is MNHEY and CDR2 is SVGEGT. Trimming pared 2 bases from V and 1 base from J, leaving 16 bases between. The DNA of the CDR3 is TGTGCCAGCAGTTACCTACCTCCGGGGGCAGGCACAGATACGCAGTATTTT. It codes for CASSYLPPGAGTDTQYF.